The rows below give T cell receptor beta chains drawn from one sample of a study of CD8+CD57+ T cells in acquired aplastic anemia. TCRdb analysed the reads with MiXCR anew, one entry per CDR3 protein. The table records tens of thousands of distinct CDR3 sequences, approximately 67% of them present only once. The sample was sorted CD4+, CD8+, or CD8+CD57+ T cells (not recorded which) from PBMCs. Source of these receptors: a human donor in good health, serving as a control. Both conserved end residues are part of each CDR3. D genes are given only for firm matches. Some rows have no size entry. The others give once, few or many, or a class for an expanded clone.

. TRBJ2-7 . TRBV9 CASSRVDSSYEQYF TGTGCCAGCAGCCGGGTCGACAGCTCCTACGAGCAGTACTTC
TRBD1 TRBJ2-7 . TRBV12-3/TRBV12-4 CASLAITGQGYEQYF TGTGCCAGCCTGGCGATCACGGGACAGGGGTACGAGCAGTACTTC
TRBD2 TRBJ2-1 many TRBV11-2 CASSPGGGNTYEQFF TGTGCCAGCAGCCCCGGGGGGGGCAATACATATGAGCAGTTCTTC
TRBD1 TRBJ1-2 many TRBV28 CASRIGTGGANYGYTF TGTGCCAGCAGAATCGGGACAGGGGGGGCTAACTATGGCTACACCTTC
TRBD2 TRBJ2-5 many TRBV4-1 CASSLFSGEETQYF TGCGCCAGCAGCCTATTTAGCGGGGAAGAGACCCAGTACTTC
TRBD1 TRBJ2-1 . TRBV10-2 CASSERGTGTNEQFF TGCGCCAGCAGTGAGAGGGGGACAGGGACCAATGAGCAGTTCTTC
. TRBJ2-7 . TRBV19 CASTPSGSSYEQYF TGTGCCAGTACCCCGAGCGGTAGCTCCTACGAGCAGTACTTC
. TRBJ2-1 once TRBV10-3 CAISGESYNEQFF TGTGCCATCAGCGGGGAATCCTACAATGAGCAGTTCTTC
. TRBJ1-6 . TRBV7-4 CASSLPDWDSPLHF TGTGCCAGCAGCCTTCCGGACTGGGATTCACCCCTCCACTTT
. TRBJ1-1 . TRBV29-1 CSVGGSGRTEAFF TGCAGCGTTGGGGGCTCAGGGAGAACTGAAGCTTTCTTT
TRBD1 TRBJ2-7 . TRBV5-1 CASSLAGGAYEQYF TGCGCCAGCAGCTTGGCAGGGGGTGCCTACGAGCAGTACTTC
. TRBJ2-2 many TRBV9 CASSPHEEGELFF TGTGCCAGCAGCCCCCATGAGGAAGGGGAGCTGTTTTTT
. TRBJ1-5 . TRBV10-3 CAISETSPGNNQPQHF TGTGCCATCAGTGAGACGTCTCCGGGGAATAATCAGCCCCAGCATTTT
. TRBJ1-1 medium-sized TRBV19 CASSTGGRTEAFF TGTGCCAGTAGCACGGGGGGGAGAACTGAAGCTTTCTTT
. TRBJ2-7 medium-sized TRBV7-8 CASSLYQGSSYEQYF TGTGCCAGCAGCTTATATCAGGGGAGCTCCTACGAGCAGTACTTC
. TRBJ1-4 . TRBV7-9 CASSSLNEKLFF TGTGCCAGCAGCTCCCTTAATGAAAAACTGTTTTTT
. TRBJ2-7 once TRBV10-3 CAISESRGMGLEEQYF TGTGCCATCAGTGAGTCAAGGGGTATGGGCTTAGAAGAGCAGTACTTC
. TRBJ2-7 . TRBV25-1 CASKGALSYEQYF TGTGCCTCCAAAGGGGCACTCTCCTACGAGCAGTACTTC
. TRBJ1-2 many TRBV5-1 CASSPTQGPSYGYTF TGCGCCAGCAGCCCAACACAGGGCCCCTCCTATGGCTACACCTTC
TRBD1 TRBJ1-1 . TRBV5-6 CASTEDRVTEAFF TGTGCCAGCACCGAAGACAGGGTCACTGAAGCTTTCTTT
TRBD2 TRBJ2-2 . TRBV11-1 CASSLRTSSGTGELFF TGTGCCAGCAGCCTAAGGACTAGCTCGGGCACCGGGGAGCTGTTTTTT
. TRBJ2-7 . TRBV7-6 CASSIRTSSEQYF TGTGCCAGCAGCATAAGGACATCCTCCGAGCAGTACTTC
. TRBJ1-2 many TRBV4-1 CASSQVGGQQGYTF TGCGCCAGCAGCCAAGTAGGGGGGCAGCAGGGCTACACCTTC
TRBD1 TRBJ2-7 . TRBV15 CATSRDRVNEQYF TGTGCCACCAGCCGGGACAGGGTCAACGAGCAGTACTTC
. TRBJ2-7 many TRBV3-1 CASSQEGNPFYEQYF TGTGCCAGCAGCCAAGAGGGGAATCCCTTTTACGAGCAGTACTTC
. TRBJ2-1 . TRBV7-6 CASSLAPGNEQFF TGTGCCAGCAGCTTAGCGCCCGGTAATGAGCAGTTCTTC
TRBD1 TRBJ2-7 . TRBV15 CATSRDRGHEQYF TGTGCCACCAGCAGGGACAGGGGGCACGAGCAGTACTTC
TRBD1 TRBJ2-7 . TRBV15 CATSGDSTYEQYF TGTGCCACCAGCGGGGACAGTACCTACGAGCAGTACTTC
. TRBJ2-3 . TRBV2 CASSLGYPDTQYF TGTGCCAGCAGCTTAGGCTACCCAGATACGCAGTATTTT
TRBD1 TRBJ1-2 . TRBV13 CASRADRVEYGYTF TGTGCCAGCAGGGCCGACAGGGTAGAGTATGGCTACACCTTC
TRBD2 TRBJ2-1 . TRBV19 CASRPERGGRNEQFF TGTGCCAGTAGACCAGAGCGGGGGGGCAGAAATGAGCAGTTCTTC
. TRBJ2-1 few TRBV29-1 CSVATPSSYNEQFF TGCAGCGTTGCAACGCCCAGCTCCTACAATGAGCAGTTCTTC
. TRBJ2-1 . TRBV24-1 CATSDPVASSYNEQFF TGTGCCACCAGTGACCCCGTGGCTAGCTCCTACAATGAGCAGTTCTTC
TRBD2 TRBJ2-3 once TRBV7-8 CASSTTSVIDTQYF TGTGCCAGCAGCACCACTAGCGTGATTGATACGCAGTATTTT
. TRBJ1-6 . TRBV20-1 CSARGGISNSPLHF TGCAGTGCTAGAGGAGGGATTAGTAATTCACCCCTCCACTTT
TRBD1 TRBJ2-7 many TRBV11-1 CASSSTGTGTSRVTYEQYF TGTGCCAGCAGCAGCACCGGGACAGGAACCTCTCGCGTTACCTACGAGCAGTACTTC
. TRBJ2-3 . TRBV19 CASTPDLGDTQYF TGTGCCAGTACCCCCGATTTGGGGGATACGCAGTATTTT
. TRBJ2-3 . TRBV7-3 CASSLTPTGLAGTDTQYF TGTGCCAGCAGCTTAACCCCAACCGGGCTAGCTGGGACAGATACGCAGTATTTT
. TRBJ2-3 many TRBV5-1 CASSPLGRSRGSTQYF TGCGCCAGCAGCCCGCTAGGCCGGTCTAGAGGGTCTACGCAGTATTTT
. TRBJ1-6 . TRBV7-3 CASSPGAASPLHF TGTGCCAGCAGCCCAGGGGCCGCGTCACCCCTCCACTTT
TRBD1 TRBJ1-6 . TRBV10-3 CAIRPGQGAEDSPLHF TGTGCCATCAGGCCGGGACAGGGGGCGGAGGATTCACCCCTCCACTTT
TRBD1 TRBJ2-2 . TRBV20-1 CSANHRGTGELFF TGCAGTGCCAACCACAGGGGCACCGGGGAGCTGTTTTTT
. TRBJ1-6 once TRBV4-3 CASSQDRNINPPLHF TGCGCCAGCAGCCAGGACAGAAATATCAATCCACCCCTCCACTTT
TRBD1 TRBJ2-7 once TRBV10-2 CASNAGTGLYEQYF TGCGCCAGCAACGCCGGGACAGGGTTGTACGAGCAGTACTTC
. TRBJ1-1 medium-sized TRBV19 CASSIPRKYTEAFF TGTGCCAGTAGTATACCCCGGAAGTACACTGAAGCTTTCTTT
. TRBJ1-2 . TRBV7-6 CASSLEVEYGYTF TGTGCCAGCAGCTTGGAGGTGGAATATGGCTACACCTTC
TRBD2 TRBJ2-7 . TRBV19 CASSTSGYEQYF TGTGCCAGTAGTACTAGCGGGTACGAGCAGTACTTC
TRBD1 TRBJ1-2 . TRBV30 CAWGDRGIYGYTF TGTGCCTGGGGGGACAGGGGAATCTATGGCTACACCTTC
. TRBJ2-7 . TRBV7-6 CASSLGGVEQYF TGTGCCAGCAGCTTAGGAGGGGTCGAGCAGTACTTC
. TRBJ2-5 . TRBV2 CATNADTQYF TGTGCCACCAATGCCGACACCCAGTACTTC
. TRBJ1-2 once TRBV7-2 CASSLASERGYTF TGCGCCAGCAGCTTAGCGTCCGAGAGGGGCTACACCTTC
. TRBJ1-6 . TRBV2 CASMTDGTNSPLHF TGTGCCAGCATGACAGACGGAACAAATTCACCCCTCCACTTT
. TRBJ1-1 . TRBV2 CASSGTAVGTEAFF TGTGCCAGCAGTGGGACGGCGGTGGGGACTGAAGCTTTCTTT
. TRBJ2-7 . TRBV7-2 CASSLVDSPREQYF TGTGCCAGCAGCTTAGTGGACAGCCCACGCGAGCAGTACTTC
. TRBJ2-7 once TRBV7-6 CASSFGAGYEQYF TGTGCCAGCAGCTTTGGGGCGGGCTACGAGCAGTACTTC
TRBD2 TRBJ2-1 . TRBV25-1 CASSLAGGDNEQFF TGTGCCAGCAGTCTAGCGGGGGGAGACAATGAGCAGTTCTTC
. TRBJ2-5 . TRBV19 CASRMGGRGRETQYF TGTGCCAGTAGGATGGGAGGCAGAGGGCGGGAGACCCAGTACTTC
TRBD1 TRBJ1-6 . TRBV9 CASSVEQGVSPLHF TGTGCCAGCAGCGTAGAACAGGGGGTTTCACCCCTCCACTTT
. TRBJ2-6 few TRBV29-1 CSVVGGSGANVLTF TGCAGCGTTGTAGGGGGCTCTGGGGCCAACGTCCTGACTTTC